The present TCR beta chain was sequenced within a study of blood T cell repertoires in COVID-19. The wider study: Samples taken during acute and convalescent COVID-19 were collected in the United States, Italy and Spain. Sample material is recorded as cDNA or gDNA derived from T cells, B-cell-depleted T cells, or PBMCs.

Trimming removed 4 bases at V and 1 base at J, with 16 bases between. The V gene's germline CDR1 is SGHVS and CDR2 FQNEAQ. The CDR3 is 16 amino acids. Source study methods: Cell counts per sample came from amplifying reference gene primers. TCRdb keeps only in-frame clones here, not all; method: immunoSEQ multiplex PCR. That table furnishes V, J and clone size, whereas the DNA furnished D and trimming. The sample yields tens of thousands of clones, over 75% seen once. Sequenced sample: peripheral blood. This TCR came from a man aged 45-65 years with acute or convalescent COVID-19. The rearrangement joins TRBV7-8 to TRBJ1-1; possibly TRBD1 for D (6 bases). CDR3 region: CASSSHPGHKNTEAFF. In nucleotides, the CDR3 is TGTGCCAGCAGCTCTCATCCGGGACACAAGAACACTGAAGCTTTCTTT.